Sequencing of this T cell receptor beta chain was carried out in a study of CD8+CD57+ T cells in acquired aplastic anemia. Comments on this clonotype: The antigen is not known.

TCR beta VDJ and CDR3 were profiled, and genomic DNA was the template. From the reads, TCRdb called clonotypes with MiXCR, one entry per CDR3 protein. The sample includes approximately 32,000 distinct CDR3 sequences, approximately 73% seen only once; the top ten take under 25%. CDR3 size: 12 residues. The germline V and J ends were trimmed by 10 bases and 4 bases, with 8 bases remaining between them. CDR1 is ENHRY, CDR2 SYGVKD, per germline. Regarding the study as a whole: Comparison of patients with controls identified about 27 shared CD8+ CDR3 sequences. CD8+ Simpson's diversity showed no significant patient-control difference.

The origin of this receptor is a human donor in good health, serving as a control. The V call is TRBV10-3, the J call TRBJ2-6; D perhaps matches TRBD2 (5 bases). Sequencing was performed on sorted CD4+, CD8+, or CD8+CD57+ T cells (not recorded which) from PBMCs. The CDR3 DNA reads as TGTGCCAGCAAGCGGGGGGCCAACGTCCTGACTTTC. It codes for CASKRGANVLTF.